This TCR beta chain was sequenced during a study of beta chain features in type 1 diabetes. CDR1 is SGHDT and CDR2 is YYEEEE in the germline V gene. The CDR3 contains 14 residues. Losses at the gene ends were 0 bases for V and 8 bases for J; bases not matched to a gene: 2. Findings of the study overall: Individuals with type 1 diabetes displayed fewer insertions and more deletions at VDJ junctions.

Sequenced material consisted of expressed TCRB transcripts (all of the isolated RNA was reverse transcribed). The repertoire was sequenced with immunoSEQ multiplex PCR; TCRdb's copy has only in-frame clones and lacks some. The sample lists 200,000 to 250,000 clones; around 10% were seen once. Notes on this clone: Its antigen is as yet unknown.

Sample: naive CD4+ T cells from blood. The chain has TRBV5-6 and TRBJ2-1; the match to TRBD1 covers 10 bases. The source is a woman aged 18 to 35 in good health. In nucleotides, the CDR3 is TGTGCCAGCAGCTTGGGGGGACAGGGGTATGAGCAGTTCTTC. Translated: CASSLGGQGYEQFF.